These 3 T cell receptor beta chains originate from one sample sequenced in a study of T cell responses to AZD1222 COVID-19 vaccine. The assay was immunoSEQ multiplex PCR, and TCRdb's table has in-frame clones only and misses some. The sample records nearly 110,000 clones, approximately 89% being singletons. The sample in question was peripheral blood, obtained on day 0 of AZD1222 vaccination. Receptors originate from an adult in good health.

The rearrangement joins TRBV19 to TRBJ1-1; TRBD1 aligns across 8 bases. There are 14 residues in the CDR3. Per germline, CDR1 LNHDA and CDR2 SQIVND (reference sequence). J was trimmed by 2 bases and V by 5 bases; bases with no gene match: 4. CDR3 region: CASSRGQGNTEAFF. The CDR3 bases are TGTGCCAGTAGTCGAGGACAGGGAAACACTGAAGCTTTCTTT.

The chain is built from TRBV4-3 and TRBJ1-2; 7 bases are shared with TRBD1. Germline CDR1 reads LGHNA; CDR2 reads YSLEER. This CDR3 comprises 14 residues. The trim removed 1 base at V and 8 bases at J, leaving 7 bases unmatched. This CDR3 reads CASSQVEGAGGYTF. In nucleotides, the CDR3 is TGCGCCAGCAGCCAAGTGGAGGGGGCAGGGGGCTACACCTTC.

V is TRBV7-3 and J is TRBJ1-1; maybe TRBD1 (5 bases). The germline CDR1 and CDR2 sequences are SGHTA and FQGTGA. The CDR3 has 14 residues. The ends were cut back, 4 bases at V and 0 bases at J, with 9 bases in the middle. Here the CDR3 DNA reads TGTGCCAGCAGCTCGACAGCACTGAACACTGAAGCTTTCTTT. Protein sequence: CASSSTALNTEAFF.